What follows describes a single TCR beta chain. The antigen is unknown. Tagging with unique molecular identifiers was a feature of the TCR beta cDNA libraries. Each CDR3 protein is one row after TCRdb ran MiXCR on the PCR reads. The table shows 600,000 to 750,000 distinct CDR3 sequences, with 55% to 70% occurring only once. The sample originates from a study of post-analysis software for immune sequencing data. At the level of the study: Disease trajectories encompassed relapsing-remitting, secondary progressive and progressive-relapsing multiple sclerosis.

The study, taken as a whole, reports: Comparison of patients with controls showed 5 or 6 TRBV segments more frequent in patients, TRBV5-6, TRBV5-1 and TRBV20-1 among them. Those with multiple sclerosis, the patient group, showed significantly lower normalized Chao1 diversity than controls. Same-batch samples co-clustered strongly by F measure.

J gave up 9 bases and V 7 bases, and 17 bases lay outside the gene matches. Germline CDR1 SQVTM, CDR2 ANQGSEA. The CDR3 totals 16 residues. The rearrangement links TRBV29-1 to TRBJ2-1; TRBD2 matches at 11 bases. This receptor was obtained from a girl aged 2-10 years with multiple sclerosis. The sample taken for sequencing was blood. CDR3 loop: CSGLEKVAGGRSEQFF. As DNA, the CDR3 is TGCAGCGGACTTGAAAAAGTAGCGGGAGGGCGAAGTGAGCAGTTCTTC.